This T cell receptor beta chain appears in the sequencing data of a study of identical twins' blood T cells. Study-wide results and limits: Twins shared more top CDR3 clonotypes than unrelated donors did.

This clonotype was detected only once. Its antigen remains unidentified. In the original workflow: Each donor had about 100,000 to nearly 550,000 clonotypes. In TCRdb, the 5' RACE reads were re-called with MiXCR into one record per CDR3 protein. Here the V and J calls rest on TCRdb's processing, not on the authors' analysis. This table holds about 370,000 distinct CDR3 sequences, roughly 31% found once. V was cut by 5 bases and J by 0 bases, with 11 bases left in between. There are 15 residues in the CDR3. This receptor was identified in a woman aged 18-50 years in good health. The chain has TRBV12-3 or TRBV12-4 and TRBJ2-4; D might be TRBD1 (6 bases). The sample was PBMCs. As DNA, the CDR3 is TGTGCCAGCAGTGAACCAGGGGTAGCCAAAAACATTCAGTACTTC. It encodes CASSEPGVAKNIQYF.